The sample holds one count of the clone carrying this T cell receptor (beta chain). One end of the junction does not line up with germline, which may come from a read error. This entry belongs to a study of blood T cell repertoires in COVID-19. Study at large: The origin of the acute and convalescent COVID-19 samples was the United States, Italy and Spain.

Using immunoSEQ multiplex PCR, the repertoire was profiled, and TCRdb retains in-frame clones only, with some absent. The table lists roughly 300,000 clones, around 85% of them singletons. The CDR3 has 12 amino acids. The germline CDR1 and CDR2 sequences are MNHNY and SVGAGI (reference sequence). Sequenced sample: peripheral blood. This receptor was identified in a woman in her twenties or thirties with COVID-19, enrolled during active disease. V is TRBV6-6 and J is TRBJ2-1; 7 bases align to TRBD1. The CDR3 sequence is CATGTVLGFQVF. The CDR3 nucleotides read TGTGCCACGGGGACAGTCCTGGGATTTCAGGTCTTC.